This T cell receptor beta chain is drawn from a study of blood T cell repertoires in COVID-19. Study summary: There were acute and convalescent COVID-19 samples, and they came from the United States, Italy and Spain. In each case, the material was cDNA or gDNA derived from T cells, B-cell-depleted T cells, or PBMCs.

This clone was seen once. This CDR3 spans 13 amino acids. V lost 10 bases and J 3 bases, leaving 14 bases between the germline ends. Germline CDR1 is MDHEN and CDR2 is SYDVKM. Using immunoSEQ multiplex PCR, the repertoire was profiled, and TCRdb retains in-frame clones only, with some absent. This table holds about 140,000 clones, around four fifths found once. The TCR comes from a woman of 80 years or more with acute or convalescent COVID-19. V gene TRBV28 combines with J gene TRBJ2-3, with D perhaps TRBD1 (6 bases). The sample consisted of peripheral blood. Written as DNA, the CDR3 is TGTGCCACCATCGTACAGGGAACAGATACGCAGTATTTT. The encoded protein is CATIVQGTDTQYF.